This TCR beta chain came from a study of blood T cell repertoires in COVID-19. Study in general: The United States, Italy and Spain provided the acute and convalescent COVID-19 samples. Nucleic acid was either cDNA or gDNA, and it came from T cells, B-cell-depleted T cells, or PBMCs.

The V gene lost 5 bases and the J gene lost 3 bases, with 10 bases spanning the gap. In germline, CDR1 is MDHEN, CDR2 SYDVKM. The CDR3 is 13 amino acids. In the original analysis: From reference gene primer amplification, estimates of nucleated cell counts were derived. Repertoires were generated with immunoSEQ multiplex PCR, while TCRdb's copy carries only in-frame clones and drops some. The V and J calls and clone size are taken from that table; D and trimming were inferred from the DNA. This table holds about 63,000 clones, roughly 85% found once. This receptor was taken from a human donor in a cohort sampled during active COVID-19. The sequencing sample was made of peripheral blood. The chain is built from TRBV28 and TRBJ1-2, with a possible D match to TRBD1 (5 bases). The CDR3 loop is CASSRRGYYGYTF. CDR3 DNA: TGTGCCAGCAGTAGGCGGGGCTACTATGGCTACACCTTC.